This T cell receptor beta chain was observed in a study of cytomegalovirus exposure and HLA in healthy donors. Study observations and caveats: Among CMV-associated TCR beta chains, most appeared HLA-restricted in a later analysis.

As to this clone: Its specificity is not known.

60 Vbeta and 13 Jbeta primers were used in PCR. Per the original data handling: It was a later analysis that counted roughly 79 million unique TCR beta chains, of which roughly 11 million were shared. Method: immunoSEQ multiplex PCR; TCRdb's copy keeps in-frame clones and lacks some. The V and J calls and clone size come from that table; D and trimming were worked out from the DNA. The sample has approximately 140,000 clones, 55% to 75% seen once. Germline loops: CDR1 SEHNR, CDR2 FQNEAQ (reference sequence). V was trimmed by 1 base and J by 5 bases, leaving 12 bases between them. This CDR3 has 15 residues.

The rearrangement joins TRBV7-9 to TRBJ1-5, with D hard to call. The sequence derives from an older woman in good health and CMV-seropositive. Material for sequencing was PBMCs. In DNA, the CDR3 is TGTGCCAGCAGCTTAGAAGGGTACGGGGATCAGCCCCAGCATTTT. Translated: CASSLEGYGDQPQHF.